One sample yielded the 2 T cell receptor beta chains listed below, sequenced in a study of shared clonotypes between healthy human individuals. The data were produced by immunoSEQ multiplex PCR, yet TCRdb's version contains in-frame clones alone and is incomplete. Seen here are about 600,000 clones, over 95% observed once, and the top ten hold around 0.097%. As defined, naive CD8 cells were CD45RO-negative and positively selected for CCR7, with terminally differentiated effector memory CD45RA+ cells excluded. The sequenced sample was naive CD8+ T cells sorted from blood. The receptors come from a woman between 25 and 40 years old in good health.

The chain uses TRBV2 and TRBJ2-3; 9 bases fit TRBD2. After removal of 0 bases from V and 4 bases from J, the junction contained 2 bases not matched to a gene. Germline CDR1 reads SNHLY; CDR2 reads FYNNEI. This CDR3 is built from 15 residues. CDR3 region: CASSEASGRPDTQYF. CDR3 sequence (DNA): TGTGCCAGCAGTGAAGCCAGCGGGAGGCCAGATACGCAGTATTTT.

The chain employs TRBV27 and TRBJ2-7, with 9 bases aligning to TRBD1. Per the germline V gene, CDR1 is MNHEY and CDR2 is SMNVEV (reference sequence). CDR3 length equals 15 residues. The trim removed 7 bases at V and 5 bases at J, leaving 12 bases unmatched. DNA for the CDR3: TGTGCCAGCATGGGGAGGGGACAGGGCGACCACGAGCAGTACTTC. It codes for CASMGRGQGDHEQYF.